The 20 T cell receptor beta chains given below trace back to one sample, sequenced in a study of CD8 T cells in Susac syndrome. Random hexamers served to reverse transcribe roughly 0.5 to 1 ug RNA. One entry per CDR3 protein results from TCRdb running MiXCR on the immunoSEQ multiplex PCR reads. Of 150,000 or so distinct CDR3 sequences listed, 95% are singletons. The material sequenced was CD4+ T cells from PBMCs. Receptors were obtained from a human donor with Susac syndrome.

The rearrangement uses TRBV12-3 or TRBV12-4 and TRBJ2-7, with 7 bases lining up with TRBD1. J gave up 0 bases and V 3 bases, and 2 bases lay outside the gene matches. There are 14 residues in the CDR3. The CDR3 nucleotides read TGTGCCAGCAGTTTCTGGGACAGCTCCTACGAGCAGTACTTC. Protein product: CASSFWDSSYEQYF.

There are a few counts of this clonotype. The chain links TRBV4-2 to TRBJ2-5; a weak D match, TRBD1 (6 bases). Trimming took 1 base from V and 3 from J, leaving 9 bases between them. Looked up from germline, CDR1 is LGHNA and CDR2 is YNFKEQ. The CDR3 has 14 residues. In DNA, the CDR3 is TGTGCCAGCAGCCAAGCTCCAGGGGAAGAGACCCAGTACTTC. Translated, it gives CASSQAPGEETQYF.

The sample holds one count of this clonotype. The rearrangement joins TRBV14 to TRBJ2-1; D unclear. The CDR3 totals 14 residues. The germline V gene has CDR1 SGHDN and CDR2 FVKESK. The ends were cut back, 0 bases at V and 7 bases at J, with 10 bases in the middle. Here the CDR3 reads CASSQELRTNEQFF. CDR3 DNA sequence: TGTGCCAGCAGCCAAGAGTTGCGTACTAATGAGCAGTTCTTC.

The chain is built from TRBV5-1 and TRBJ1-1; maybe TRBD1 (5 bases). This CDR3 spans 15 amino acids. Germline V gene sequence: CDR1 SGHRS, CDR2 YFSETQ. Trimming left V 4 bases short and J 0 bases short, with 13 bases between. This CDR3 reads CASSREGVLNTEAFF. CDR3 nucleotide sequence: TGCGCCAGCAGCCGAGAAGGGGTACTGAACACTGAAGCTTTCTTT.

The rearrangement uses TRBV20-1 and TRBJ2-7; no clear D gene. Trimming pared 6 bases from V and 3 bases from J, leaving 18 bases between. The CDR3 totals 14 residues. Germline CDR1 reads DFQATT; CDR2 reads SNEGSKA (reference sequence). CDR3 DNA sequence: TGCAGTGCCTTGACTCCCGTATACGACTACGAGCAGTACTTC. Translated: CSALTPVYDYEQYF.

The J gene is TRBJ1-2, the V gene TRBV4-1; D is undetermined. Germline CDR1 MGHRA, CDR2 YSYEKL. Between the trimmed V and J ends, which lost 1 base and 3 bases, there was a span of 12 bases. This CDR3 spans 15 amino acids. CDR3 in DNA: TGCGCCAGCAGCCAAGTACAGAGCCTGGACTATGGCTACACCTTC. This sequence encodes CASSQVQSLDYGYTF.

CDR3 amino acids: CASSARQISNQPQHF. CDR3 bases: TGTGCCAGCTCAGCCCGACAGATTAGCAATCAGCCCCAGCATTTT. The V and J genes are TRBV18 and TRBJ1-5; possible D gene TRBD1, 5 bases. The CDR3 loop spans 15 amino acids. The germline CDR1 and CDR2 sequences are KGHSH and LQKENI. Deletions cut 5 bases from V and 0 bases from J, with 11 bases between.

The chain recombines TRBV24-1 with TRBJ2-3, with 7 bases fitting TRBD2. Per the germline V gene, CDR1 is KGHDR and CDR2 is SFDVKD. There are 16 residues in the CDR3. With 3 bases clipped from V and 1 base from J, the junction kept 6 bases outside the gene matches. This CDR3 is CATSDRSGDGTDTQYF. CDR3 nucleotide sequence: TGTGCCACCAGTGATCGGAGCGGGGACGGCACAGATACGCAGTATTTT.

J is TRBJ2-1 and V is TRBV20-1; D tentatively fits TRBD1 or TRBD2 (5 bases each). The CDR3 totals 13 residues. Trimming took 4 bases from V and 6 from J, leaving 13 bases between them. Germline V gene lookup returns CDR1 DFQATT and CDR2 SNEGSKA (reference sequence). The CDR3 reads CSANGALVNEQFF. The CDR3 bases are TGCAGTGCTAACGGGGCCTTAGTCAATGAGCAGTTCTTC.

The J gene is TRBJ2-1, the V gene TRBV4-3; 14 nucleotides agree with TRBD2. This CDR3 spans 18 amino acids. V shed 4 bases, J shed 0 bases, and the junction held 5 bases outside the gene matches. CDR1 and CDR2 (germline): LGHNA, YSLEER. For the CDR3, the DNA is TGCGCCAGCAGCCCGAGGACTAGCGGGGGGAGCTCCTACAATGAGCAGTTCTTC. Its protein product is CASSPRTSGGSSYNEQFF.

The genes are TRBV20-1 and TRBJ2-2, with a weak D call TRBD1 (5 bases). Germline V gives CDR1 DFQATT, CDR2 SNEGSKA (reference sequence). Trimming took off 5 bases at V and 2 bases at J, with 15 bases between the two ends. The CDR3 consists of 15 residues. The CDR3 protein is CSAQESRVNTGELFF. In DNA form, the CDR3 reads TGCAGTGCTCAAGAGTCCAGGGTCAACACCGGGGAGCTGTTTTTT.

The V gene is TRBV4-2, the J gene TRBJ2-2; TRBD2 might be the D (6 bases). Germline assignment: CDR1 LGHNA and CDR2 YNFKEQ. V lost 1 base to trimming and J lost 2 bases, with 11 bases between them. The CDR3 is 16 residues long. The CDR3 nucleotides are TGTGCCAGCAGCCAAGTTAGCGGACATAACACCGGGGAGCTGTTTTTT. Translation gives CASSQVSGHNTGELFF.

This sequence joins TRBV12-3 or TRBV12-4 and TRBJ1-5; D is possibly TRBD1 (5 bases). CDR3 size: 12 residues. Trimming cost V 7 bases and J 7 bases, with 11 bases left between them. The CDR3 sequence: CASNNRSQPQHF. The CDR3 DNA is TGTGCCAGCAATAACAGGTCCCAGCCCCAGCATTTT.

This clonotype has just one count. This rearrangement joins TRBV9 to TRBJ2-3; D is unclear. This CDR3 has 15 residues. CDR1 is SGDLS and CDR2 is YYNGEE in the germline V gene. V gave up 4 bases and J gave up 5 bases, with 17 bases separating them. CDR3 sequence (DNA): TGTGCCAGCAGCCAACAAATAGGGCCCGGAGATACGCAGTATTTT. This encodes CASSQQIGPGDTQYF.

The chain links TRBV5-6 to TRBJ2-7, with D perhaps assigned TRBD1 or TRBD2 (5 bases each). V lost 0 bases, J lost 0 bases, and 10 bases lay in between. Germline CDR1 is SGHDT and CDR2 is YYEEEE. CDR3 length: 15 residues. The chain's CDR3 is CASSLAGASSYEQYF. The CDR3 DNA sequence: TGTGCCAGCAGCTTGGCCGGGGCAAGCTCCTACGAGCAGTACTTC.

The chain couples TRBV9 to TRBJ2-1, with D possibly called TRBD1 or TRBD2 (5 bases each). The germline V and J ends were trimmed by 3 bases and 2 bases, with 12 bases remaining between them. This CDR3 spans 15 amino acids. Looked up from germline, CDR1 is SGDLS and CDR2 is YYNGEE. Here the CDR3 DNA reads TGTGCCAGCAGCGCCCTCGGGACGCCCTACAATGAGCAGTTCTTC. It yields the protein CASSALGTPYNEQFF. The full variable domain, its missing parts supplied by reference TRBV9 and TRBJ2-1, is DSGVTQTPKHLITATGQRVTLRCSPRSGDLSVYWYQQSLDQGLQFLIQYYNGEERAKGNILERFSAQQFPDLHSELNLSSLELGDSALYFCASSALGTPYNEQFFGPGTRLTVL.

The CDR3 loop reads CASRLTNTGELFF. The CDR3 nucleotides are TGCGCCAGCAGACTAACGAACACCGGGGAGCTGTTTTTT. The chain combines TRBV5-1 with TRBJ2-2; D uncertain. Per the germline V gene, CDR1 is SGHRS and CDR2 is YFSETQ. This CDR3 comprises 13 residues. V gave up 5 bases and J gave up 0 bases, with 5 bases separating them.

The chain has TRBV23-1 and TRBJ2-1; D not resolved. TRBV23-1 counts as an open reading frame of uncertain function. V lost 0 bases, J lost 15 bases, and 15 bases lay in between. There are 13 residues in the CDR3. CDR3 amino acids: CASSQSSEGPPFF. The CDR3 coding sequence is TGCGCCAGCAGTCAATCGTCTGAAGGGCCGCCGTTCTTC.

The V and J genes are TRBV30 and TRBJ1-4, with 7 bases that match TRBD1. The junction had 13 bases not matched to a gene; V was cut back by 8 bases and J by 10 bases. This CDR3 is 13 amino acids long. Germline V gene lookup returns CDR1 GTSNPN and CDR2 SVGIG (reference sequence). This CDR3 is CAGVGQADGKLFF. CDR3 coding DNA: TGTGCCGGGGTTGGACAGGCGGACGGAAAACTGTTTTTT.

The chain employs TRBV4-2 and TRBJ1-2; D is perhaps TRBD1 (6 bases). The CDR3 loop spans 16 amino acids. The germline V gene has CDR1 LGHNA and CDR2 YNFKEQ. V lost 0 bases and J lost 7, with 18 bases in between. The CDR3 loop reads CASSQDWGRGYGGYTF. CDR3 bases: TGTGCCAGCAGCCAAGATTGGGGCAGGGGATATGGTGGCTACACCTTC.